A selection of T cell receptor beta chains follows, all from one sample in a study of blood T cells in healthy people across ages. TCRdb reanalysed the 5' RACE reads using MiXCR and keeps one entry per CDR3 protein. The data show about 720,000 distinct CDR3 sequences, with 20% to 25% seen just once and under 4.5% held by the top ten. This sample was shared with a second study, whose subject was T cells of mothers and their children.

The sequenced sample consisted of blood. Source of these receptors: a boy aged 10-17 years in good health. Both conserved end residues are part of each CDR3. A D gene is named only where the DNA matches it firmly. A clone size is listed for some rows: how often the clone was seen (once, few, many), or a class if it is expanded.

clone_size,d_call,j_call,v_call,cdr3_aa,cdr3_nt
few,TRBD1,TRBJ1-1,TRBV6-6,CASSQTGGGQAFF,TGTGCCAGCAGTCAGACAGGGGGCGGCCAAGCTTTCTTT
few,NA,TRBJ1-1,TRBV18,CASSPPAGNPAFF,TGTGCCAGCTCACCACCGGCAGGCAACCCAGCTTTCTTT
few,TRBD2,TRBJ2-5,TRBV20-1,CSATGTSVVETQYF,TGCAGTGCTACCGGGACTAGCGTGGTGGAGACCCAGTACTTC
NA,TRBD1,TRBJ2-3,TRBV12-3/TRBV12-4,CASSSQPGQGPDTQYF,TGTGCCAGCAGTTCCCAGCCGGGACAGGGTCCAGATACGCAGTATTTT
few,NA,TRBJ2-5,TRBV20-1,CSATPLGPGETQYF,TGCAGTGCTACACCATTAGGACCCGGAGAGACCCAGTACTTC
NA,TRBD1,TRBJ2-7,TRBV4-3,CASSQGTGVYEQYF,TGCGCCAGCAGCCAAGGGACAGGGGTCTACGAGCAGTACTTC
NA,TRBD1,TRBJ2-5,TRBV7-8,CASTDRGRETQYF,TGTGCCAGCACGGACAGGGGTAGGGAGACCCAGTACTTC
few,NA,TRBJ2-5,TRBV24-1,CATSDTTANQETQYF,TGTGCCACCAGTGATACTACAGCAAACCAAGAGACCCAGTACTTC
NA,NA,TRBJ1-2,TRBV12-3/TRBV12-4,CASSLGGGLGYTF,TGTGCCAGCAGTTTAGGGGGAGGGCTTGGCTACACCTTC
few,TRBD1,TRBJ2-1,TRBV24-1,CATSEPGTGEGDEQFF,TGTGCCACCAGTGAACCCGGGACAGGGGAAGGGGATGAGCAGTTCTTC
NA,TRBD2,TRBJ2-3,TRBV20-1,CSARETSGFTDTQYF,TGCAGTGCTAGAGAAACTAGCGGATTCACAGATACGCAGTATTTT
few,TRBD1,TRBJ2-2,TRBV7-9,CASSTTGLGDTGELFF,TGTGCCAGCAGCACGACAGGGCTGGGTGACACCGGGGAGCTGTTTTTT
NA,TRBD1,TRBJ2-5,TRBV5-1,CASSWPRDRPSAGQPRVPQETQYF,TGCGCCAGCAGCTGGCCTCGGGACAGGCCCTCCGCCGGGCAGCCACGGGTACCCCAAGAGACCCAGTACTTC
few,TRBD2,TRBJ2-7,TRBV25-1,CASSPPGAGGPREQYF,TGTGCCAGCAGTCCCCCTGGCGCGGGAGGGCCAAGGGAGCAGTACTTC
few,NA,TRBJ1-4,TRBV12-3/TRBV12-4,CASSFGGNSEKLFF,TGTGCCAGCAGTTTTGGGGGTAATTCTGAAAAACTGTTTTTT
NA,TRBD1,TRBJ2-1,TRBV12-3/TRBV12-4,CASRYDRDRVGNEHFF,TGTGCCAGCAGATACGACCGGGACAGGGTGGGCAATGAGCACTTCTTC